This T cell receptor beta chain is drawn from a study of spatial heterogeneity in lung cancer (dated by TCRdb to between 2018 and 2021). For context, the study as a whole: The donors were approximately 70 patients from the lung TRACERx cohort who had early-stage, untreated non-small cell lung cancer. Follow-up PBMC samples were sequenced whenever available, and the median time to follow-up was two to three years after resection. More beta-chain than alpha-chain transcripts were consistently detected, likely reflecting higher beta-chain transcript abundance. In the raw uncorrected reads, each unique combination of TCR and UMI appeared more than ten times on average. The study quantitatively compared TCR alpha and beta repertoires across multiple tumor regions, matched nontumor lung and blood in non-small cell lung cancer. Nonsynonymous mutation counts, determined by whole-exome sequencing of tumor tissue, were related to features of the TCR repertoire. At surgery, both alpha and beta chains were TCR-sequenced in 200 to 250 tumor regions, fewer than 65 matched nontumor lung samples and around 50 PBMC samples. Results and caveats for the whole study, not just this receptor: Ubiquitous expanded tumor TCRs were found in blood more often at tumor resection than at routine follow-up. Additional single-cell paired TCR alpha and beta sequencing was considered necessary to confirm, at a functional level, the hypothesis that regional TCRs recognize regional mutations. Only approximately 15 patients were included in the comparisons of baseline and follow-up blood repertoires.

Note on this clonotype: Its target antigen remains unknown. Base quality data are lacking; no much larger clone is found one base away.

The sample's time point label is to be understood as: blood at routine non-recurrence follow-up after resection. Without any cell sorting, TCR sequencing was performed on whole RNA extracted either from tumor and nontumor lung tissue or from cryopreserved PBMC samples. Only patients with enough RNA available from two or more tumor regions were chosen for TCR sequencing. Based on the germline V gene (reference sequence), the CDR1 and CDR2 sequences are DFQATT and SNEGSKA. Including the terminal cysteine and phenylalanine, the CDR3 comprises 17 residues. Left in the record is the CDR3 DNA by itself, 51 bases read in frame from the first base. Trimming accounts for 6 bases at V and 4 bases at J, while the number of junction bases matched to no gene is 16. The protocol used for the library was 5' RACE. Reads for this sample came from a NextSeq 500. In the TCR library protocol, a unique molecular identifier was attached to each TCR cDNA molecule so that PCR and sequencing errors could be corrected. The source study handled its data this way. TCR identification, UMI-based error correction and CDR3 extraction were performed with Decombinator tools. Expanded TCRs were defined as those above a frequency of 2 per 1,000, corresponding to the top 1% of the tumor frequency distribution. Renyi diversity was calculated using the R vegan package after each repertoire was subsampled 100 times to 5,000 TCRs. To build CDR3 similarity networks, amino acid triplet string-kernel similarity was used, and CDR3s were connected when their pairwise similarity was above 0.82. TCRdb took the public reads, trimmed them with fastp at Q25, ran MiXCR for clone calling and kept in-frame beta chains. Rows are combined by CDR3 protein, so each entry shows the most common genes and DNA. V and J calls and clone size were set by TCRdb, not the authors. For this sample the table gives roughly 99,000 distinct CDR3 sequences, of which roughly a fifth were detected only once. In total, the top ten clones hold less than 25% of the sample.

The starting material was PBMCs, obtained at follow-up. Recombination connected TRBV20-1 to TRBJ1-4, with 8 central nucleotides matching TRBD1. The source of this sequence is a male donor with early-stage non-small cell lung cancer. The DNA sequence reads TGCAGTGCCCCTAGGGACAGGTCCTCGCTGGGTAATGAAAAACTGTTTTTT. It encodes CSAPRDRSSLGNEKLFF.